This is a list of T cell receptor beta chains from one sample in a study of blood T cell repertoires in COVID-19. Sequencing was performed with immunoSEQ multiplex PCR; in TCRdb, only in-frame clones are kept and a portion is missing. The sample consists of about 130,000 clones, around 70% of them appearing once. Sequencing was carried out using peripheral blood. The receptors stem from a man older than 75 with COVID-19, enrolled during active disease. Both conserved end residues are part of each CDR3. The D gene is left open where the match is weak. Size tells how often a clone was seen (once, few, many) or the class of an expanded clone, and some rows leave it out.

DNA: TGTGCCAGCATCCTCGGACAGGGCGTGGATCAGCCCCAGCATTTT
CDR3: CASILGQGVDQPQHF
J: TRBJ1-5
V: TRBV28
size: NA
D: TRBD1

DNA: NA
CDR3: CASSSSGGLAEAFF
J: TRBJ1-1
V: TRBV28
size: NA
D: NA

DNA: TGTGCCAGCAGACCCCAGGGGGGCCCTACCTACGAGCAGTACTTC
CDR3: CASRPQGGPTYEQYF
J: TRBJ2-7
V: TRBV7-8
size: NA
D: NA

DNA: TGTGCCAGCAGTGAAGGTCCCCGGGAGTATGGCTACACCTTC
CDR3: CASSEGPREYGYTF
J: TRBJ1-2
V: TRBV6-1
size: few
D: NA

DNA: TGCGCCAGCAGTTATGGACAGGGGGATTCACCCCTCCACTTT
CDR3: CASSYGQGDSPLHF
J: TRBJ1-6
V: TRBV4-3
size: NA
D: TRBD1

DNA: TGTGCCAGCAGCTTAGCGCTGGCATCTCGGGAGGGCGGAGAGACCCAGTACTTC
CDR3: CASSLALASREGGETQYF
J: TRBJ2-5
V: TRBV7-9
size: NA
D: TRBD2

DNA: TGTGCCATCAGTGCGAGCGGGGCCTACGAGCAGTACTTC
CDR3: CAISASGAYEQYF
J: TRBJ2-7
V: TRBV10-3
size: NA
D: TRBD2

DNA: TGTGCCAGCAGTTACGAATCAAACAGGTTCCTGGGGCAGTACTTC
CDR3: CASSYESNRFLGQYF
J: TRBJ2-7
V: TRBV6-6
size: NA
D: NA

DNA: TGCGCCAGCAGCCAAGGTTTATACAATGAGCAGTTCTTC
CDR3: CASSQGLYNEQFF
J: TRBJ2-1
V: TRBV4-3
size: NA
D: NA

DNA: TGTGCCAGCAGTTTAACAGGGGGGCCCTACGAGCAGTACTTC
CDR3: CASSLTGGPYEQYF
J: TRBJ2-7
V: TRBV27
size: NA
D: TRBD1

DNA: TGTGCCAGCAGCTTAACGGGAGGGTCCGGGGAGCTGTTTTTT
CDR3: CASSLTGGSGELFF
J: TRBJ2-2
V: TRBV7-3
size: NA
D: TRBD2

DNA: TGTGCCAGCAGCCAAGAATCCTACTCCTACGAGCAGTACTTC
CDR3: CASSQESYSYEQYF
J: TRBJ2-7
V: TRBV3-1/TRBV3-2
size: NA
D: NA

DNA: TGTGCCAGCAGAGCCCCCGAGATAGGGAGAGATACGCAGTATTTT
CDR3: CASRAPEIGRDTQYF
J: TRBJ2-3
V: TRBV2
size: NA
D: NA

DNA: TGTGCCACCAGTGATTGGGGAGGGCAAGAGACCCAGTACTTC
CDR3: CATSDWGGQETQYF
J: TRBJ2-5
V: TRBV24-1
size: NA
D: TRBD2

DNA: TGTGCCAGCAGCCAAGCGTATAATTCACCCCTCCACTTT
CDR3: CASSQAYNSPLHF
J: TRBJ1-6
V: TRBV3-1/TRBV3-2
size: NA
D: NA

DNA: TGTGCCAGCAGTTTCCCGGGGGATGAGCAGTTCTTC
CDR3: CASSFPGDEQFF
J: TRBJ2-1
V: TRBV28
size: NA
D: NA

DNA: TGTGCCAGCAGCGGAATTCTACCGGGACAGGGTTTCCAAGAGACCCAGTACTTC
CDR3: CASSGILPGQGFQETQYF
J: TRBJ2-5
V: TRBV7-2
size: NA
D: TRBD1

DNA: TGCAGCGTTGAAACGGGACTTCAAGAGACCCAGTACTTC
CDR3: CSVETGLQETQYF
J: TRBJ2-5
V: TRBV29-1
size: NA
D: NA

DNA: TGTGCCAGCAGCGAAGGACAGGGGGCCTACAATGAGCAGTTCTTC
CDR3: CASSEGQGAYNEQFF
J: TRBJ2-1
V: TRBV11-3
size: NA
D: TRBD1

DNA: TGTGCCAGCAGCATAACGGGAGGCTACGAGCAGTACTTC
CDR3: CASSITGGYEQYF
J: TRBJ2-7
V: TRBV9
size: NA
D: TRBD2

DNA: TGTGCCAGTAGTATTCCCGGGAGGACTGGATCCTACGAGCAGTACTTC
CDR3: CASSIPGRTGSYEQYF
J: TRBJ2-7
V: TRBV19
size: NA
D: TRBD2

DNA: TGCGCCAGCAGCCAAGATCCGGGGATGGCCTATGGCTACACCTTC
CDR3: CASSQDPGMAYGYTF
J: TRBJ1-2
V: TRBV4-1
size: NA
D: NA

DNA: TGTGCCGTTGGTGAGGCCTTGCGTGGCTACACCTTC
CDR3: CAVGEALRGYTF
J: TRBJ1-2
V: TRBV6-5
size: NA
D: NA

DNA: TGTGCCAGCAGCGTAGCAGCGGGAGGGGAGACCCAGTACTTC
CDR3: CASSVAAGGETQYF
J: TRBJ2-5
V: TRBV9
size: NA
D: TRBD2

DNA: TGCGCCAGCAGCTCCGCTATTCAGGGGGCGTTGGCTGAAGCTTTCTTT
CDR3: CASSSAIQGALAEAFF
J: TRBJ1-1
V: TRBV5-1
size: NA
D: TRBD1

DNA: TGTGCCAGCAGTGAACGGGACAGGTTAGCCTACAATGAGCAGTTCTTC
CDR3: CASSERDRLAYNEQFF
J: TRBJ2-1
V: TRBV6-1
size: NA
D: TRBD1

DNA: TGTGCCAGCAGCCCAGGGGGGCGGGTTACGCAGTATTTT
CDR3: CASSPGGRVTQYF
J: TRBJ2-3
V: TRBV7-8
size: NA
D: NA

DNA: TGTGCCAGCACTCCAGCGGGGGGGTCGTATGGCTACACCTTC
CDR3: CASTPAGGSYGYTF
J: TRBJ1-2
V: TRBV28
size: NA
D: NA

DNA: TGTGCCAGCAGTGTGGGCGGGGGCGCGGGAAACACCATATATTTT
CDR3: CASSVGGGAGNTIYF
J: TRBJ1-3
V: TRBV2
size: few
D: NA

DNA: TGTGCCTGGAGTGTTTCGGGAGGGCCAGGTACGCAGTATTTT
CDR3: CAWSVSGGPGTQYF
J: TRBJ2-3
V: TRBV30
size: NA
D: TRBD2

DNA: TGTGCCAGCAGCTTAGGTAGACAGGGGGCGCGAAACACCATATATTTT
CDR3: CASSLGRQGARNTIYF
J: TRBJ1-3
V: TRBV7-9
size: NA
D: TRBD1

DNA: TGTGCCAGCTCATCGGACAGGGGAGAGACCCAGTACTTC
CDR3: CASSSDRGETQYF
J: TRBJ2-5
V: TRBV18
size: NA
D: TRBD1

DNA: TGTGCCAGCTCACCCGACGTGAACAGAGATCAGCCCCAGCATTTT
CDR3: CASSPDVNRDQPQHF
J: TRBJ1-5
V: TRBV18
size: NA
D: NA

DNA: TGTGCCAGCAGCTTAGAGGGGACAGGGCAGTATGGCTACACCTTC
CDR3: CASSLEGTGQYGYTF
J: TRBJ1-2
V: TRBV11-2
size: NA
D: TRBD1

DNA: TGTGCCAGCAGTTACGAGGGTGTGGATAATTCACCCCTCCACTTT
CDR3: CASSYEGVDNSPLHF
J: TRBJ1-6
V: TRBV6-6
size: NA
D: NA

DNA: TGTGCCAGCAGTTACTCGGCGGCCCGAGGAGGATATGGCTACACCTTC
CDR3: CASSYSAARGGYGYTF
J: TRBJ1-2
V: TRBV6-5
size: NA
D: NA

DNA: TGCGCCAGCAGCTTCAAGGGGACTTCTGTGCAGTACTTC
CDR3: CASSFKGTSVQYF
J: TRBJ2-7
V: TRBV5-1
size: NA
D: NA

DNA: TGTGCCAGCAGTCAGACAGGGATTAGTGGACTTGGCTACACCTTC
CDR3: CASSQTGISGLGYTF
J: TRBJ1-2
V: TRBV6-5
size: NA
D: TRBD1

DNA: TGTGCCAGCTCACCTAGGACAGTCTCCTACGAGCAGTACTTC
CDR3: CASSPRTVSYEQYF
J: TRBJ2-7
V: TRBV18
size: few
D: NA